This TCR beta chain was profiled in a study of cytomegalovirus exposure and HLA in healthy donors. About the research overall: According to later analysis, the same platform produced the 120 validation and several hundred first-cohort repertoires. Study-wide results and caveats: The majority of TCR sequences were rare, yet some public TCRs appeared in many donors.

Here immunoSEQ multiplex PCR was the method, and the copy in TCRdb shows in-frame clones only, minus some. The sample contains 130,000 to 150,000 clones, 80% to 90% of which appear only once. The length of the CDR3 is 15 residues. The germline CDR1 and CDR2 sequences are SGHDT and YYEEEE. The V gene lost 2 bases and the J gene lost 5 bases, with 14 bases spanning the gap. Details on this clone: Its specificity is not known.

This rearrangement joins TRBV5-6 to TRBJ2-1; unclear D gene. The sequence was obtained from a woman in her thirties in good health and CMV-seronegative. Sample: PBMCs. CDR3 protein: CASSFGSYRNNEQFF. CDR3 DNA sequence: TGTGCCAGCAGCTTTGGTTCCTATAGAAACAATGAGCAGTTCTTC. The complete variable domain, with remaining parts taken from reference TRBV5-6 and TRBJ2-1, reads DAGVTQSPTHLIKTRGQQVTLRCSPKSGHDTVSWYQQALGQGPQFIFQYYEEEERQRGNFPDRFSGHQFPNYSSELNVNALLLGDSALYLCASSFGSYRNNEQFFGPGTRLTVL.